This paragraph reports one T cell receptor (beta chain). Antigen specificity is unknown. The CDR3 is cut off 3 residues early in the read; its end comes from the germline J gene. Trimming cost V 7 bases and J 4 bases, with 11 bases left between them. Germline CDR1 is SNHLY and CDR2 is FYNNEI. The CDR3 extends over 14 amino acids. The data belong to a study of Tregs in tolerant kidney transplant recipients. Study results and limitations: Biological reproducibility was not directly addressed in this study. Expanding Tregs on activated donor B cells appeared to best identify donor-specific TCRbeta clones. Findings come from small patient numbers and require larger validation.

The repertoire was sequenced with immunoSEQ multiplex PCR; TCRdb's copy has only in-frame clones and lacks some. In total, the table holds roughly 32,000 clones. CD4+CD25+CD127- Tregs, CD4+CD25- non-Tregs, CD4 and CD8 cells were sorted. This rearrangement joins TRBV2 to TRBJ1-6; no reliable D call. The receptor was derived from a human donor who received a combined kidney and bone marrow transplant. The sequences come from CD8+ T cells from blood, collected before the transplant. The CDR3 sequence: CASMGVGYNSPLHF. The part of the CDR3 DNA that was read is TGTGCCAGCATGGGCGTTGGATATAATTCACCC.